By sample fraction, the clone carrying this T cell receptor beta chain is medium-sized. The sample originates from a study of CXCR4 blockade with PD-1 therapy in pancreatic cancer. With 5 bases removed from V and 0 bases from J, the gap between germline ends came to 15 bases. The CDR3 totals 17 residues. Germline CDR1 and CDR2: SGDLS and YYNGEE. Measured with immunoSEQ multiplex PCR; TCRdb has only the in-frame clones, and not every one. Among a few thousand clones listed, approximately 39% were seen once. This clonotype was obtained from a human donor with pancreatic ductal adenocarcinoma. The genes are TRBV9 and TRBJ1-6; possibly TRBD1 for D (5 bases). The material sequenced was tumor tissue. The CDR3 loop is CASSEDGAFSYNSPLHF. DNA of the CDR3: TGTGCCAGCAGTGAAGACGGGGCCTTCTCCTATAATTCACCCCTCCACTTT.